A selection of T cell receptor beta chains follows, all from one sample in a study of blood T cell repertoires in COVID-19. Clones were sequenced by immunoSEQ multiplex PCR, and TCRdb holds only the in-frame ones, with some missing. The sample records about 160,000 clones, almost 85% being singletons. Sequenced: peripheral blood. Receptor source: a woman of 80 years or more with acute or convalescent COVID-19. CDR3s include the opening cysteine and the closing phenylalanine or tryptophan. D genes are given only for firm matches. A row's size may be missing; if present it is once, few, many or a size class.

d_gene | abundance | j_gene | v_gene | CDR3aa | CDR3nt
TRBD2 | - | TRBJ2-7 | TRBV18 | CASSAGEVYEQYF | TGTGCCAGCTCAGCGGGGGAAGTATACGAGCAGTACTTC
- | - | TRBJ2-1 | TRBV7-9 | CASSLRLTGEQFF | TGTGCCAGCAGCTTGAGGCTAACGGGTGAGCAGTTCTTC
- | - | TRBJ2-7 | TRBV12-5 | CASGPGHLHEQYF | TGTGCTAGTGGACCTGGACATCTCCACGAGCAGTACTTC
- | - | TRBJ2-5 | TRBV5-1 | CASSSGLPLETQYF | TGCGCCAGCAGCTCCGGACTCCCGTTGGAGACCCAGTACTTC
TRBD1 | - | TRBJ1-1 | TRBV5-1 | CASSGTTGEGTEAFF | TGCGCCAGCAGCGGAACGACAGGGGAGGGTACTGAAGCTTTCTTT
TRBD1 | few | TRBJ1-5 | TRBV27 | CASSPPGTGGNQPQHF | TGTGCCAGCAGTCCCCCTGGGACAGGGGGCAATCAGCCCCAGCATTTT
- | - | TRBJ2-7 | TRBV5-6 | CASSLGAGEQYF | TGTGCCAGCAGCTTGGGAGCAGGCGAGCAGTACTTC
TRBD2 | - | TRBJ2-1 | TRBV6-2/TRBV6-3 | CASSFSRESNEQFF | TGTGCCAGCAGTTTTTCGCGGGAGAGCAATGAGCAGTTCTTC
- | - | TRBJ2-5 | TRBV2 | CASSEAGREQETQYF | TGTGCCAGCAGTGAAGCCGGGCGGGAACAAGAGACCCAGTACTTC
- | - | TRBJ2-7 | TRBV10-2 | CASSVGNHEQYF | TGCGCCAGCAGTGTGGGCAATCACGAGCAGTACTTC
TRBD1 | - | TRBJ2-3 | TRBV10-3 | CAISEVRAGGVDTQYF | TGTGCCATCAGTGAGGTTAGGGCAGGGGGAGTCGATACGCAGTATTTT